What follows are 20 T cell receptor beta chains derived from one specimen sequenced in a study of cytomegalovirus exposure and HLA in healthy donors. Use of 60 Vbeta and 13 Jbeta primers characterized the PCR. The assay was immunoSEQ multiplex PCR, and TCRdb's table has in-frame clones only and misses some. Of roughly 100,000 clones detected, over 80% appear once; the ten largest clones hold about 5.9%. Sample: PBMCs. Source of these receptors: a man in his late teens or twenties in good health and CMV-seronegative.

The chain recombines TRBV7-2 with TRBJ1-2, with D perhaps matching TRBD1 (5 bases). This CDR3 region has 12 residues. Per germline, CDR1 SGHTA and CDR2 FQGNSA. V was cut by 4 bases and J by 8 bases, with 11 bases left in between. The CDR3 DNA sequence: TGTGCCAGCAGCTCCCAGGGATGGGGCTACACCTTC. This gives the protein CASSSQGWGYTF.

CDR3 DNA sequence: TGTGCCAGCAGTTCCTTCCGGGAGAGCTCCTACAATGAGCAGTTCTTC. It codes for CASSSFRESSYNEQFF. The chain uses TRBV28 and TRBJ2-1; perhaps TRBD2 as D (6 bases). V was shortened by 4 bases and J by 0 bases, with 13 bases between the two germline ends. The CDR3 spans 16 residues. From germline, CDR1 is MDHEN and CDR2 SYDVKM.

This clone was detected a few times. This chain links TRBV4-3 with TRBJ1-1; D remains ambiguous. This CDR3 contains 14 residues. Germline-derived CDR1 and CDR2 are LGHNA and YSLEER. Between the trimmed V and J ends, which lost 4 bases and 11 bases, there was a span of 20 bases. In nucleotides, the CDR3 is TGCGCCAGCAGCCCCTCGCCCCTCTTGGGAGGGGCTTTCTTT. It encodes CASSPSPLLGGAFF.

The chain uses TRBV19 and TRBJ1-3, with TRBD1 as a possible D gene (6 bases). V lost 6 bases and J lost 8, with 11 bases in between. CDR1 and CDR2 from the germline V gene are LNHDA and SQIVND (reference sequence). The CDR3 is made up of 12 amino acids. DNA for the CDR3: TGTGCCAGTAGCGGACAGTATGACACCATATATTTT. Amino acids: CASSGQYDTIYF.

This chain connects TRBV4-1 to TRBJ1-1; 7 nucleotides match TRBD1. The junction had 14 bases not matched to a gene; V was cut back by 3 bases and J by 1 base. The germline V gene encodes CDR1 MGHRA and CDR2 YSYEKL. The CDR3 runs 18 residues. The CDR3 region has the DNA TGCGCCAGCAGCCACGATAACAGGGGAGGATTTAGGAACACTGAAGCTTTCTTT. Translation: CASSHDNRGGFRNTEAFF.

This chain joins TRBV13 and TRBJ2-7; weak D call: TRBD2 (6 bases). Trimming left V 5 bases short and J 3 bases short, with 14 bases between. The CDR3 sequence is 14 residues long. From germline, CDR1 is PRHDT and CDR2 FYEKMQ (reference sequence). CDR3 region: CASSRGLQNYEQYF. CDR3 sequence (DNA): TGTGCCAGCAGCCGGGGACTCCAAAACTACGAGCAGTACTTC.

The chain recombines TRBV4-2 with TRBJ1-4, with TRBD1 matching 9 bases. J gave up 7 bases and V 4 bases, and 13 bases lay outside the gene matches. Germline CDR1 is LGHNA and CDR2 is YNFKEQ. The CDR3 length is 17 residues. CDR3 sequence reads: CASSPGQGSPSGEKLFF. For the CDR3, the DNA is TGTGCCAGCAGCCCAGGACAGGGGAGCCCATCGGGTGAAAAACTGTTTTTT.

The chain employs TRBV6-6 and TRBJ2-1, with D possibly being TRBD2 (6 bases). V was pared by 5 bases and J by 0 bases, with 14 bases between. CDR1 and CDR2 (germline): MNHNY, SVGAGI (reference sequence). CDR3 length: 16 residues. CDR3 amino acids: CASSQIRGGSYNEQFF. The CDR3 DNA is TGTGCCAGCAGTCAAATTCGGGGAGGCTCCTACAATGAGCAGTTCTTC.

The chain links TRBV27 to TRBJ2-7, with 8 positions matching TRBD1. Germline CDR1 is MNHEY and CDR2 is SMNVEV (reference sequence). This CDR3 is 14 amino acids long. V lost 2 bases, J lost 3 bases, and 3 bases stayed unmatched. The CDR3 sequence: CASSLQGASYEQYF. For the CDR3, the DNA is TGTGCCAGCAGTTTACAGGGGGCTAGCTACGAGCAGTACTTC.

This clone turned up a few times. The V call is TRBV30, the J call TRBJ2-1, with 8 nucleotides matching TRBD2. The germline CDR1 and CDR2 sequences are GTSNPN and SVGIG (reference sequence). The CDR3 runs 13 residues. The trim removed 2 bases at V and 7 bases at J, leaving 4 bases unmatched. The CDR3 DNA sequence: TGTGCCTGGAGTAACAGCGGGAGAAATGAGCAGTTCTTC. Translated, it gives CAWSNSGRNEQFF.

V and J are TRBV28 and TRBJ2-4, with TRBD2 identical over 10 bases. Germline V gene data show CDR1 as MDHEN and CDR2 as SYDVKM. The CDR3 consists of 20 residues. V gave up 7 bases and J gave up 0 bases; unmatched junction bases: 18. For the CDR3, the DNA is TGTGCCAGCAATCCCCAAGGCCTAGCGGGAGTAGGGGAAGCCAAAAACATTCAGTACTTC. It yields the protein CASNPQGLAGVGEAKNIQYF.

V gene TRBV5-4 combines with J gene TRBJ2-5, with 8 bases lining up with TRBD1. V lost 3 bases and J lost 5; bases outside the gene matches: 12. CDR3 length equals 16 residues. Germline assignment: CDR1 SGHNT and CDR2 YYREEE (reference sequence). The CDR3 region is CASSYVPGRTGETQYF. The CDR3 bases are TGTGCCAGCAGCTACGTCCCGGGTCGGACAGGGGAGACCCAGTACTTC.

The chain has TRBV7-9 and TRBJ1-2, with 9 bases fitting TRBD1. Germline lookup yields CDR1 SEHNR and CDR2 FQNEAQ (reference sequence). The CDR3 length is 16 residues. V lost 4 bases to trimming and J lost 4 bases; unmatched junction nucleotides: 10. CDR3 bases: TGTGCCAGCAGCTCAGACAGGGGGATGCCGATCTATGGCTACACCTTC. It specifies CASSSDRGMPIYGYTF.

This chain joins TRBV27 and TRBJ2-5; D is possibly TRBD2 (6 bases). V lost 6 bases to trimming and J lost 1 base, with 12 bases between them. This CDR3 has 14 residues. Germline V gives CDR1 MNHEY, CDR2 SMNVEV (reference sequence). The CDR3 is CASSRLGPQETQYF. CDR3 nucleotide sequence: TGTGCCAGCAGCAGACTAGGACCCCAAGAGACCCAGTACTTC.

The chain employs TRBV19 and TRBJ1-1, with TRBD1 matching over 12 bases. The CDR3 spans 17 residues. Losses at the gene ends were 3 bases for V and 3 bases for J; bases not matched to a gene: 8. The V gene's germline CDR1 is LNHDA and CDR2 SQIVND (reference sequence). CDR3 coding DNA: TGTGCCAGTAGTATGGGACAGGGGGCGCGTTTCTACACTGAAGCTTTCTTT. Encoded protein: CASSMGQGARFYTEAFF.

The rearrangement links TRBV28 to TRBJ2-7; maybe TRBD2 (6 bases). The V end lost 8 bases, the J end lost 1 base, and 15 bases lay between the germline ends. The CDR3 covers 14 residues. Per germline, CDR1 MDHEN and CDR2 SYDVKM. The chain's CDR3 is CASGVWGGSYEQYF. Written as DNA, the CDR3 is TGTGCCAGCGGCGTTTGGGGAGGATCCTACGAGCAGTACTTC.

The V and J genes are TRBV6-6 and TRBJ1-6; maybe TRBD1 (5 bases). CDR1 and CDR2 (germline): MNHNY, SVGAGI (reference sequence). CDR3 length: 15 amino acids. The V gene lost 0 bases and the J gene lost 10 bases, with 13 bases spanning the gap. The CDR3 nucleotides are TGTGCCAGCAGTTACTCATCGGGGGGTGGCTCACCCCTCCACTTT. Its translation is CASSYSSGGGSPLHF.

This chain joins TRBV10-2 and TRBJ1-6; TRBD1 matches at 7 bases. Trimming cost V 6 bases and J 4 bases; bases outside gene matches: 6. This CDR3 contains 15 residues. Germline assignment: CDR1 WSHSY and CDR2 SAAADI. CDR3 sequence (DNA): TGCGCCAGCAGAGAGGGGGCCGGGTATAATTCACCCCTCCACTTT. The encoded protein is CASREGAGYNSPLHF.

The gene calls are TRBV2 and TRBJ2-3; 8 bases are shared with TRBD2. Germline V gives CDR1 SNHLY, CDR2 FYNNEI. The V and J ends lost 8 bases and 6 bases, in that order; junction bases with no gene match: 7. This CDR3 is built from 13 residues. CDR3 DNA: TGTGCCAGCGCCCGGGAGCGGGGGGATACGCAGTATTTT. It is translated as CASARERGDTQYF.

The rearrangement joins TRBV4-3 to TRBJ2-4; 9 nucleotides agree with TRBD1. This CDR3 region has 19 residues. Germline trimming cut 1 base from V and 0 bases from J; bases unmatched to any gene: 10. From germline, CDR1 is LGHNA and CDR2 YSLEER. CDR3 coding DNA: TGCGCCAGCAGCCAAGGCGGACAGGGGATTGATTTAGCCAAAAACATTCAGTACTTC. It is translated as CASSQGGQGIDLAKNIQYF.